This is a list of T cell receptor beta chains from one sample in a study of blood T cell repertoires in COVID-19. Profiled with immunoSEQ multiplex PCR; TCRdb holds only in-frame clones, not every one. The repertoire holds more than 95,000 clones, with around 90% as singletons. Sequencing was performed on peripheral blood. These receptors all stem from a human donor in a cohort sampled during active COVID-19. CDR3s include the opening cysteine and the closing phenylalanine or tryptophan. The order of the fields is J gene, V gene, D gene, clone size, CDR3 protein, CDR3 DNA. D genes are given only for firm matches. Clone size is shown for a subset of rows, as once, few, many or a class of expanded clone.

TRBJ2-7 | TRBV15 | TRBD1 | . | CATSRTGDTYEQYF | TGTGCCACCAGCAGGACAGGGGATACCTACGAGCAGTACTTC
TRBJ1-2 | TRBV24-1 | TRBD1 | . | CATSDPGTGGFGYTF | TGTGCCACCAGTGATCCCGGGACAGGGGGCTTTGGCTACACCTTC
TRBJ1-6 | TRBV25-1 | . | . | CASSEARGKWSPLHF | TGTGCCAGCAGTGAAGCGCGGGGAAAATGGTCACCCCTCCACTTT
TRBJ1-2 | TRBV30 | . | . | CAWSGREGGGGYTF | TGTGCCTGGAGTGGCAGGGAGGGAGGCGGTGGCTACACCTTC
TRBJ1-6 | TRBV9 | TRBD1 | . | CASSTTGNSPLHF | TGTGCCAGCAGCACGACAGGGAATTCACCCCTCCACTTT
TRBJ2-7 | TRBV6-6 | TRBD2 | . | CASSRSGMPRDEQYF | TGTGCCAGCAGTCGGAGCGGGATGCCCCGGGATGAGCAGTACTTC
TRBJ2-6 | TRBV6-6 | TRBD1 | . | CAAGDSSGANVLTF | TGTGCCGCCGGGGACAGCTCTGGGGCCAACGTCCTGACTTTC
TRBJ2-2 | TRBV11-3 | TRBD1 | . | CASSPGGTGRSGELFF | TGTGCCAGCAGCCCAGGGGGGACAGGGCGCTCCGGGGAGCTGTTTTTT
TRBJ2-1 | TRBV5-5 | TRBD2 | . | CASSLDGGRGNEQFF | TGTGCCAGCAGCTTGGACGGCGGGAGGGGAAATGAGCAGTTCTTC
TRBJ2-7 | TRBV4-3 | . | once | CASSQEASRGEYEQYF | TGCGCCAGCAGCCAAGAGGCGTCCAGGGGCGAATACGAGCAGTACTTC
TRBJ1-1 | TRBV9 | . | . | CASSDRPNTEAFF | TGTGCCAGCAGCGACAGACCGAACACTGAAGCTTTCTTT
TRBJ2-7 | TRBV11-3 | TRBD1 | few | CASSLQGAREQYF | TGTGCCAGCAGCCTCCAGGGGGCCAGGGAGCAGTACTTC
TRBJ2-1 | TRBV13 | TRBD2 | . | CASSLGSGGSYNEQFF | TGTGCCAGCAGCTTAGGCTCGGGGGGCTCCTACAATGAGCAGTTCTTC
TRBJ1-2 | TRBV7-9 | TRBD1 | . | CASSPVAAGGNYGYTF | TGTGCCAGCAGTCCCGTTGCGGCAGGGGGGAACTATGGCTACACCTTC
TRBJ1-1 | TRBV6-1 | . | . | CASSEVRNTEAFF | TGTGCCAGCAGTGAAGTTCGGAACACTGAAGCTTTCTTT
TRBJ2-3 | TRBV7-9 | . | . | CASSEWEDTQYF | TGTGCCAGCAGCGAATGGGAGGATACGCAGTATTTT
TRBJ1-1 | TRBV6-5 | . | once | CASSRSDSEAFF | TGTGCCAGCAGTAGGTCGGACAGTGAAGCTTTCTTT
TRBJ2-1 | TRBV24-1 | TRBD2 | few | CATRGTSGSSYNEQFF | TGTGCCACCAGGGGAACTAGCGGGAGCTCCTACAATGAGCAGTTCTTC
TRBJ1-6 | TRBV4-3 | . | . | CASSQVSEGGSPLHF | TGCGCCAGCAGCCAAGTAAGCGAAGGGGGTTCACCCCTCCACTTT
TRBJ1-5 | TRBV28 | TRBD1 | . | CASSPQGEYSNQPQHF | TGTGCCAGCAGTCCTCAGGGGGAGTATAGCAATCAGCCCCAGCATTTT
TRBJ2-2 | TRBV19 | . | . | CASSRPTGPTNTGELFF | TGTGCCAGTAGTAGGCCCACAGGGCCGACGAACACCGGGGAGCTGTTTTTT
TRBJ1-2 | TRBV3-1/TRBV3-2 | . | . | CASSHRHWVNYGYTF | TGTGCCAGCAGCCATCGACATTGGGTTAACTATGGCTACACCTTC
TRBJ1-1 | TRBV9 | . | . | CASSPNWGLNTEAFF | TGTGCCAGCAGCCCCAATTGGGGGCTTAACACTGAAGCTTTCTTT
TRBJ1-2 | TRBV9 | TRBD1 | . | CASSAGQRDYGYTF | TGTGCCAGCAGCGCGGGACAGCGCGACTATGGCTACACCTTC
TRBJ1-6 | TRBV3-1/TRBV3-2 | . | . | CASSERPGDRNSPLHF | TGTGCCAGCAGCGAAAGGCCAGGGGATAGAAATTCACCCCTCCACTTT
TRBJ1-1 | TRBV4-2 | . | . | CASSQQELARDTEAFF | TGTGCCAGCAGCCAACAGGAGTTGGCGAGGGACACTGAAGCTTTCTTT
TRBJ1-2 | TRBV24-1 | TRBD1 | once | CATSAQTGLGGYTF | TGTGCCACCAGTGCCCAGACAGGGTTGGGAGGCTACACCTTC
TRBJ2-2 | TRBV7-2 | TRBD2 | . | CASTFSGSSGELFF | TGTGCCAGCACCTTTAGCGGGAGTAGCGGGGAGCTGTTTTTT
TRBJ2-7 | TRBV30 | TRBD2 | . | CAWSYRKTSASYEQYF | TGTGCCTGGAGTTATCGGAAAACTAGCGCCTCCTACGAGCAGTACTTC
TRBJ1-6 | TRBV30 | TRBD1 | . | CAWSASGQWFF | TGTGCCTGGAGTGCCTCGGGACAGTGGTTTTTT
TRBJ2-5 | TRBV5-1 | TRBD2 | . | CASRWTSGTVRETQYF | TGCGCCAGCAGGTGGACTAGCGGGACGGTTAGGGAGACCCAGTACTTC
TRBJ2-2 | TRBV7-2 | . | . | CASTNANTGELFF | TGTGCCAGCACTAACGCGAACACCGGGGAGCTGTTTTTT
TRBJ2-7 | TRBV11-2 | . | . | CASSYGAGGYEQYF | TGTGCCAGCAGCTACGGGGCAGGGGGGTACGAGCAGTACTTC
TRBJ2-3 | TRBV30 | TRBD2 | . | CAWSPGWTSGALSDTQYF | TGTGCCTGGAGCCCCGGGTGGACTAGCGGGGCTTTATCAGATACGCAGTATTTT
TRBJ2-7 | TRBV4-2 | . | few | CASSESIGSYEQYF | TGTGCCAGCAGCGAAAGTATCGGGTCCTACGAGCAGTACTTC
TRBJ1-6 | TRBV3-1/TRBV3-2 | . | few | CASSHLAPNSPLHF | TGTGCCAGCAGCCATTTGGCCCCAAATTCACCCCTCCACTTT
TRBJ1-2 | TRBV5-1 | . | . | CASSLDRDYGYTF | TGCGCCAGCAGCTTGGACAGGGACTATGGCTACACCTTC
TRBJ2-3 | TRBV2 | . | . | CASREGAADTQYF | TGTGCCAGCAGAGAGGGAGCGGCAGATACGCAGTATTTT
TRBJ1-2 | TRBV10-3 | . | . | CAISAGLLRGYTF | TGTGCCATCAGTGCGGGACTTCTACGGGGCTACACCTTC
TRBJ1-6 | TRBV7-9 | TRBD1 | . | CASSPLGTAPNSPLHF | TGTGCCAGCAGCCCTCTCGGGACAGCCCCTAATTCACCCCTCCACTTT
TRBJ1-5 | TRBV5-5 | . | . | CASSLAAGNQPQHF | TGTGCCAGCAGCTTGGCCGCGGGGAATCAGCCCCAGCATTTT
TRBJ1-5 | TRBV7-9 | . | few | CASSLATNQPQHF | TGTGCCAGCAGCTTAGCTACAAATCAGCCCCAGCATTTT
TRBJ1-2 | TRBV18 | TRBD1 | once | CASSPTPTEGAGYGYTF | TGTGCCAGCTCACCAACCCCCACGGAGGGGGCCGGTTATGGCTACACCTTC